A single sample is the source of the 5 T cell receptor beta chains below, sequenced in a study of T-cell reconstitution after alpha-beta-depleted transplantation in children. Library preparation (for TCRbeta) was performed with unique molecular identifiers. TCRdb used MiXCR to reprocess the PCR reads, holding one entry per CDR3 protein. The sample contains just over 950,000 distinct CDR3 sequences, less than 30% of which appear only once. The sequences come from PBMCs, mostly from graft donor cells, collected 360 days after TCRalphabeta/CD19-depleted stem cell transplant. All receptors come from a boy in the first two years of life who had a stem cell transplant for SCID, so the T cells may come from the graft donor.

The chain carries TRBV7-3 and TRBJ2-7, with a tentative D call TRBD1 (6 bases). CDR1 SGHTA and CDR2 FQGTGA come from the germline V gene. The CDR3 extends over 15 amino acids. The V gene lost 1 base and the J gene lost 2 bases, with 12 bases spanning the gap. The CDR3 here is CASSLSSGVAYEQYF. The CDR3 region has the DNA TGTGCCAGCAGCTTAAGCTCAGGGGTGGCCTACGAGCAGTACTTC.

This chain links TRBV11-2 with TRBJ2-2; D unclear. The CDR3 has 15 residues. The V gene's germline CDR1 is SGHAT and CDR2 FQNNGV. V lost 7 bases, J lost 2 bases, and 14 bases lay in between. In DNA, the CDR3 is TGTGCCAGCACCCTCGGGCCGGCTAACACCGGGGAGCTGTTTTTT. Its translation: CASTLGPANTGELFF.

This clonotype was picked up a small number of times. The chain links TRBV11-2 to TRBJ2-7; 13 nucleotides match TRBD2. V lost 5 bases and J lost 7; bases outside the gene matches: 5. There are 14 residues in the CDR3. Per the germline V gene, CDR1 is SGHAT and CDR2 is FQNNGV. DNA of the CDR3: TGTGCCAGCAGCCTAGGACTAGCGGGAGAGGAGCAGTACTTC. Protein: CASSLGLAGEEQYF.

This clonotype was counted only a few times. CDR3 residues: CASSYARIENTGELFF. In DNA, the CDR3 is TGTGCCAGCAGTTACGCGCGGATTGAGAACACCGGGGAGCTGTTTTTT. The gene calls are TRBV6-5 and TRBJ2-2; D gene uncertain. CDR3 length: 16 residues. V was cut by 2 bases and J by 1 base, with 11 bases left in between. Germline-derived CDR1 and CDR2 are MNHEY and SVGAGI.

The chain carries TRBV5-6 and TRBJ2-7, with no clear D. Trimming took off 0 bases at V and 1 base at J, with 8 bases between the two ends. Germline V lookup: CDR1 SGHDT, CDR2 YYEEEE. The CDR3 has 14 amino acids. The CDR3 DNA reads as TGTGCCAGCAGCTTGGCGCTGGATTCCTACGAGCAGTACTTC. Translating gives CASSLALDSYEQYF.